The clone carrying this TCR beta chain has just one count. Antigen specificity is unknown. These data originate in a study of cytomegalovirus exposure and HLA in healthy donors. Study information: The study's early data release held tens of millions of unique TCRs from HLA-typed donors. The study, taken as a whole, reports: Some TCR beta chains (more than 150 of them) were listed as cytomegalovirus-associated. Using the classifier, cytomegalovirus status was reportedly diagnosed with high specificity and sensitivity. Certain sequence variants were highly shared and formed a cluster, and this cluster was likely a sequencing artifact.

Germline trimming cut 3 bases from V and 3 bases from J; bases unmatched to any gene: 8. Germline V gene data show CDR1 as MNHEY and CDR2 as SMNVEV (reference sequence). The CDR3 is 16 residues long. The PCR used 60 Vbeta and 13 Jbeta primers. Only in-frame clones appear in the TCRdb table, and some are missing; sequencing was by immunoSEQ multiplex PCR. In the table there are 120,000 or so clones, 78% of which are singletons. V is TRBV27 and J is TRBJ2-1, with 7 positions matching TRBD2. This sequence originates from a man in his thirties or forties in good health and CMV-seropositive. Sequencing was carried out using PBMCs. The CDR3: CASSLSTGGLYNEQFF. CDR3 DNA: TGTGCCAGCAGTTTGTCTACGGGAGGACTCTACAATGAGCAGTTCTTC.